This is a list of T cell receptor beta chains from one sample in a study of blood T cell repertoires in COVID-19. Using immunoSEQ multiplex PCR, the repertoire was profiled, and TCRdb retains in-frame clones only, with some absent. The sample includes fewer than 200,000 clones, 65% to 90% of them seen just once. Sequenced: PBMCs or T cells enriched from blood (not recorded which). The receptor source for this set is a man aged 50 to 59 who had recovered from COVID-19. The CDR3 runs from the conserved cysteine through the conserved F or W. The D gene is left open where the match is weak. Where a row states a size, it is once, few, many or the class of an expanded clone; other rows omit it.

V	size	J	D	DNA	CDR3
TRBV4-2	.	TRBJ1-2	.	TGTGCCAGCAGCCAAGCCCCCCCCCTGGCGGGCTATGGCTACACCTTC	CASSQAPPLAGYGYTF
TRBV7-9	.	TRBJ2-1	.	TGTGCCAGCAGCTCCCAGGGGGGCATCTACAATGAGCAGTTCTTC	CASSSQGGIYNEQFF
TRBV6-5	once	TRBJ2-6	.	TGTGCCAGCAGGGACAGTGGCGGGGCCAACGTCCTGACTTTC	CASRDSGGANVLTF
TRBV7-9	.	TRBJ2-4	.	TGTGCCAGCAGCTTAGATGGCCCCTTTGACATTCAGTACTTC	CASSLDGPFDIQYF
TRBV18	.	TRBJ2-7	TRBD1	TGTGCCAGCTCACCACCGTCGGGACAGGGGATGTACGAGCAGTACTTC	CASSPPSGQGMYEQYF
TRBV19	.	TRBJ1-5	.	TGTGCCAGTAGTATAGCTCTTGTGGCAGGCCATCAGCCCCAGCATTTT	CASSIALVAGHQPQHF
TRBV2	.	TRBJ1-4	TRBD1	TGTGCCAGCAGAACGGGACAGGGCACTGAAAAACTGTTTTTT	CASRTGQGTEKLFF
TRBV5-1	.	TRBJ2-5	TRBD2	TGCGCCAGCAGCTCCCGGCCGGGGGGGCCGGAGACCCAGTACTTC	CASSSRPGGPETQYF
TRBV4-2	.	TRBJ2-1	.	TGTGCCAGCAGCCAAGGGTCGGCCTACAATGAGCAGTTCTTC	CASSQGSAYNEQFF
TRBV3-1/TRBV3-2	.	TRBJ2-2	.	TGTGCCAGCAGCCTCCTCGGCACCGGGGAGCTGTTTTTT	CASSLLGTGELFF
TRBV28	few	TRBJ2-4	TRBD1	TGTGCCAGCAGTTTAATCGGACAGGGGGCCAACATTCAGTACTTC	CASSLIGQGANIQYF
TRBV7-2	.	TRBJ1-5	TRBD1	TGTGCCAGCAGCAACAGGGGGCTTAGCAATCAGCCCCAGCATTTT	CASSNRGLSNQPQHF
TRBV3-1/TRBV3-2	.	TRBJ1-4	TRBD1	TGTGCCAGCAGCCAAGTGGAGGACAGGGACGGTGAAAAACTGTTTTTT	CASSQVEDRDGEKLFF
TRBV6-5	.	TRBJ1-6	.	TGTGCCAGCAGTCTTCAGGGGCATAATTCACCCCTCCACTTT	CASSLQGHNSPLHF
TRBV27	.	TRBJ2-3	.	TGTGCCAGCAGTTTAGTGACAGTCCCCACAGATACGCAGTATTTT	CASSLVTVPTDTQYF
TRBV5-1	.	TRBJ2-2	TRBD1	TGCGCCAGCAGCCCGGACAGGGCTGGCACCGGGGAGCTGTTTTTT	CASSPDRAGTGELFF
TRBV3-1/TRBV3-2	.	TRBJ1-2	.	TGTGCCAGCAGCCAAGACCCCCGGGCTAACTATGGCTACACCTTC	CASSQDPRANYGYTF
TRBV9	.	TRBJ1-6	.	TGTGCCAGCAGCGTAGGAGGACAGCGTGGGGCACCCCTCCACTTT	CASSVGGQRGAPLHF
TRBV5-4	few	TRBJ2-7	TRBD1	TGTGCCAGCAGCCGCGACAGGGGAAAATCCTACGAGCAGTACTTC	CASSRDRGKSYEQYF
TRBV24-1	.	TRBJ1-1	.	TGTGCCACCAGTGATCACAGCGGCACTGAAGCTTTCTTT	CATSDHSGTEAFF
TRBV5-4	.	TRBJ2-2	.	TGTGCCAGCAGTACTTCCGGGGAGCTGTTTTTT	CASSTSGELFF
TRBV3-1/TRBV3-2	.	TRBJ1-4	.	TGTGCCAGCAGCCTCAGGGCAGAACAAAATGAAAAACTGTTTTTT	CASSLRAEQNEKLFF
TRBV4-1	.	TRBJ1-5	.	TGCGCCAGCAGCCAAGAGGCATGGGTGCGGCAGCCCCAGCATTTT	CASSQEAWVRQPQHF
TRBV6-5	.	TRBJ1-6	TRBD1	TGTGCCAGCAGTCCGAGACAGGGTCGGGACACCCTCCACTTT	CASSPRQGRDTLHF
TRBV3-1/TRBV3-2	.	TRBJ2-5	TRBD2	TGTGCCAGCAGCCAAGGGGAGAGCGGGGGGGCCTTGGAGACCCAGTACTTC	CASSQGESGGALETQYF
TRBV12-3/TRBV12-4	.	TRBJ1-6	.	TGTGCCACGGGGACAAATTCACCCCTCCACTTT	CATGTNSPLHF
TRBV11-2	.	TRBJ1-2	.	TGTGCCAGCAGCTTAGAAGCCGCCCTCGGTTACACCTTC	CASSLEAALGYTF
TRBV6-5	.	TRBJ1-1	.	TGTGCCAGCAGTTACAGTAGGGGAGGGACTGAAGCTTTCTTT	CASSYSRGGTEAFF
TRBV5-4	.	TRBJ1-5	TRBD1	TGTGCCAGCAGCTTGGAGGGGGCAGGTCAGCCCCAGCATTTT	CASSLEGAGQPQHF
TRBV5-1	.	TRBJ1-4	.	TGCGCCAGCAGCTTGACAGGGCCAGTATATGAAAAACTGTTTTTT	CASSLTGPVYEKLFF
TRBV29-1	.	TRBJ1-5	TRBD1	TGCAGCGTCAGGACAGGGTTCAATCAGCCCCAGCATTTT	CSVRTGFNQPQHF
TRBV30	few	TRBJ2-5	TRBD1	TGTGCCTGGAGTGTGGGGAAAAGGGGGCATTGGGAGACCCAGTACTTC	CAWSVGKRGHWETQYF
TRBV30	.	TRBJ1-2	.	TGTGCCTGGACCCTCGGGGGGCCCTATGGCTACACCTTC	CAWTLGGPYGYTF
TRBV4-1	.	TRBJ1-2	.	TGCGCCAGCAGCCAAGTGAGGGTTTTTTTGTTGTCCAGGAATGGCTACACCTTC	CASSQVRVFLLSRNGYTF
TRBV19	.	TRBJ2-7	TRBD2	TGTGCCAGTAAACACCCGGGGCCTAGCGGGGGCTACGAGCAGTACTTC	CASKHPGPSGGYEQYF
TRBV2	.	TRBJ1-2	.	TGTGCCAGCAGTGACGACCGGGATAGAAGCTATGGCTACACCTTC	CASSDDRDRSYGYTF
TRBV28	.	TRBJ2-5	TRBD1	TGTGCCAGCAGTCACAACAGGGGAGAGACCCAGTACTTC	CASSHNRGETQYF
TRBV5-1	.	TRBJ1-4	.	TGCGCCAGCACCCTCGACAGCGCAACTAATGAAAAACTGTTTTTT	CASTLDSATNEKLFF
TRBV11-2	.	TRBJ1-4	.	TGTGCCAGCAGCTTAGGCATTGGGGAGGGGATCGGTGAAAAACTGTTTTTT	CASSLGIGEGIGEKLFF
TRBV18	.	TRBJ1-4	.	TGTGCCAGCTCACCACGGTCCGGCGGCGAAAAACTGTTTTTT	CASSPRSGGEKLFF
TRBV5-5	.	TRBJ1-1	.	TGTGCCAGCAGCTTCCAGGGCCTCATGGACACTGAAGCTTTCTTT	CASSFQGLMDTEAFF
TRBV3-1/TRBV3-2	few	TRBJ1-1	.	TGTGCCAGCAGCCAAGGCCCGTCGAGGGTAGCTTTCTTT	CASSQGPSRVAFF